These 20 T cell receptor beta chains were sequenced from one sample in a study of long-term antiretroviral therapy in people with HIV. Survey level was the resolution at which the v3.0 immunoSEQ assay ran. Data came from immunoSEQ multiplex PCR; TCRdb stores just in-frame clones and leaves some out. The data show tens of thousands of clones, roughly 84% seen once. Sequences were derived from unsorted PBMCs, sampled around 2.4 years after starting antiretroviral therapy. The receptor set was obtained from a man aged 35-49 years with HIV.

The V gene is TRBV6-1, the J gene TRBJ2-5; 10 nucleotides align to TRBD2. The germline gives CDR1 MNHNS, CDR2 SASEGT. The CDR3 loop spans 15 amino acids. The ends lost 4 bases at V and 5 bases at J; junction bases unmatched: 7. CDR3 sequence reads: CASSGSSGGSETQYF. Written as DNA, the CDR3 is TGTGCCAGCAGTGGATCTAGCGGGGGATCGGAGACCCAGTACTTC.

The V gene is TRBV5-1, the J gene TRBJ2-7; 10 nucleotides align to TRBD1. V gave up 1 base and J gave up 2 bases; unmatched junction bases: 6. This CDR3 has 16 amino acids. Germline V gene data show CDR1 as SGHRS and CDR2 as YFSETQ. The DNA of the CDR3 is TGCGCCAGCAGCTTGATGCCGGGACAGGGGCCCTACGAGCAGTACTTC. It codes for CASSLMPGQGPYEQYF. Based on the CDR3 plus reference TRBV5-1 and TRBJ2-7, the full variable domain is KAGVTQTPRYLIKTRGQQVTLSCSPISGHRSVSWYQQTPGQGLQFLFEYFSETQRNKGNFPGRFSGRQFSNSRSEMNVSTLELGDSALYLCASSLMPGQGPYEQYFGPGTRLTVT.

V is TRBV27 and J is TRBJ2-7, with D tentatively TRBD1 (6 bases). This CDR3 comprises 13 residues. Germline CDR1 is MNHEY and CDR2 is SMNVEV (reference sequence). V was shortened by 10 bases and J by 5 bases, with 18 bases between the two germline ends. The CDR3 DNA reads TGTGCCACAAAAGGGGGTCCTCTGAACGAGCAGTACTTC. This gives the protein CATKGGPLNEQYF.

This rearrangement joins TRBV7-8 to TRBJ2-7, with TRBD2 as a possible D gene (5 bases). The CDR3 contains 13 residues. The germline V and J ends were trimmed by 3 bases and 5 bases, with 11 bases remaining between them. Germline CDR1 is SGHVS and CDR2 is FQNEAQ. The CDR3 loop reads CASSFPGMDEQYF. DNA of the CDR3: TGTGCCAGCAGCTTCCCCGGGATGGACGAGCAGTACTTC.

The chain carries TRBV6-1 and TRBJ1-1, with a weak D call TRBD1 (5 bases). Germline V gene lookup returns CDR1 MNHNS and CDR2 SASEGT. V was cut by 4 bases and J by 9 bases, with 12 bases left in between. The length of the CDR3 is 12 residues. This CDR3 is CASSAAGEKAFF. The CDR3 DNA reads as TGTGCCAGCAGTGCAGCGGGGGAGAAAGCTTTCTTT.

This clone came up a few times. The rearrangement joins TRBV10-3 to TRBJ1-4; a weak D match, TRBD1 (5 bases). The length of the CDR3 is 16 residues. Trimming took 10 bases from V and 8 from J, leaving 26 bases between them. The V gene's germline CDR1 is ENHRY and CDR2 SYGVKD. The CDR3 nucleotides are TGTGCCACCACCCCGGGGAGAGGGGCCGGAGACGAAAAACTGTTTTTT. Translating gives CATTPGRGAGDEKLFF.

The chain couples TRBV5-4 to TRBJ2-7, with D perhaps matching TRBD1 (5 bases). CDR3 length: 14 residues. CDR1 SGHNT and CDR2 YYREEE come from the germline V gene (reference sequence). Trimming removed 3 bases at V and 2 bases at J, with 12 bases between. As DNA, the CDR3 is TGTGCCAGCAGCTGGGGCCCAGGGACCTACGAGCAGTACTTC. Translation gives CASSWGPGTYEQYF.

The rearrangement joins TRBV29-1 to TRBJ1-5, with D hard to call. The CDR3 runs to 14 residues. From germline, CDR1 is SQVTM and CDR2 ANQGSEA. V lost 7 bases to trimming and J lost 0 bases, with 13 bases between them. In DNA form, the CDR3 reads TGCAGCGCGATCCCCATGGATAGCAATCAGCCCCAGCATTTT. Translated: CSAIPMDSNQPQHF. Using reference TRBV29-1 and TRBJ1-5 for the parts outside the CDR3, the full variable domain is SAVISQKPSRDICQRGTSLTIQCQVDSQVTMMFWYRQQPGQSLTLIATANQGSEATYESGFVIDKFPISRPNLTFSTLTVSNMSPEDSSIYLCSAIPMDSNQPQHFGDGTRLSIL.

The chain combines TRBV11-3 with TRBJ2-3; D uncertain. Deletions cut 2 bases from V and 2 bases from J, with 5 bases between. The germline CDR1 and CDR2 sequences are SGHNT and YENEEA. This CDR3 is 13 amino acids long. Written as DNA, the CDR3 is TGTGCCAGCAGCTTATCCTCCACAGATACGCAGTATTTT. Amino acid sequence: CASSLSSTDTQYF.

The rearrangement links TRBV5-6 to TRBJ2-7; TRBD2 aligns across 9 bases. The CDR3 runs 16 residues. Germline V gives CDR1 SGHDT, CDR2 YYEEEE. After removal of 2 bases from V and 0 bases from J, the junction contained 6 bases not matched to a gene. The CDR3 DNA follows: TGTGCCAGCAGCTTTCGTAGCGGGAGTTACTCCTACGAGCAGTACTTC. This codes for CASSFRSGSYSYEQYF.

V is TRBV5-4 and J is TRBJ2-5; a possible D gene is TRBD2 (6 bases). Germline V lookup: CDR1 SGHNT, CDR2 YYREEE (reference sequence). The V end was cut by 0 bases, the J end by 2 bases, with 8 bases between. There are 14 residues in the CDR3. CDR3 amino acids: CASSLEGRQETQYF. The CDR3 DNA sequence: TGTGCCAGCAGCTTGGAGGGGAGGCAAGAGACCCAGTACTTC.

This clone was observed a handful of times. The rearrangement links TRBV5-1 to TRBJ2-7, with 8 positions matching TRBD1. Per the germline V gene, CDR1 is SGHRS and CDR2 is YFSETQ. CDR3 length: 15 amino acids. The junction had 7 bases not matched to a gene; V was cut back by 0 bases and J by 5 bases. CDR3 DNA sequence: TGCGCCAGCAGCTTGGAGCGGACAGGGAAAGACGAGCAGTACTTC. Residues: CASSLERTGKDEQYF.

This clone showed up just once. This sequence joins TRBV29-1 and TRBJ1-1; no clear D gene. CDR1 is SQVTM and CDR2 is ANQGSEA in the germline V gene. V lost 3 bases to trimming and J lost 4 bases, with 15 bases between them. This CDR3 is 14 amino acids long. The CDR3 region is CSVDRGQAATEAFF. CDR3 DNA sequence: TGCAGCGTTGACCGGGGTCAGGCGGCCACTGAAGCTTTCTTT.

The chain combines TRBV14 with TRBJ1-6; D gene uncertain. V lost 0 bases, J lost 10 bases, and 13 bases lay in between. The CDR3 contains 15 residues. The germline V gene encodes CDR1 SGHDN and CDR2 FVKESK. Here the CDR3 reads CASSQEVGYGSPLHF. The CDR3 coding sequence is TGTGCCAGCAGCCAAGAAGTGGGGTATGGGTCACCCCTCCACTTT.

The rearrangement uses TRBV5-1 and TRBJ2-7; D possibly corresponds to TRBD1 (8 bases). CDR3 length: 12 residues. Germline loops: CDR1 SGHRS, CDR2 YFSETQ. Trimming cost V 3 bases and J 7 bases, with 11 bases left between them. CDR3 bases: TGCGCCAGCAGCTCACAGGGGGGGGAGCAGTACTTC. As protein: CASSSQGGEQYF.

This rearrangement joins TRBV7-2 to TRBJ1-1; D is ambiguous. The CDR3 extends over 13 amino acids. CDR1 and CDR2 from the germline V gene are SGHTA and FQGNSA. V was trimmed by 0 bases and J by 1 base, leaving 3 bases between them. The CDR3 sequence: CASSLAWNTEAFF. The CDR3 DNA reads as TGTGCCAGCAGCTTAGCGTGGAACACTGAAGCTTTCTTT.

V gene TRBV7-5 combines with J gene TRBJ2-7. TRBV7-5 is a pseudogene segment. CDR3 length: 12 residues. CDR3 sequence (DNA): TGTGCCAGAAGGCTCGACTCCTACGAGCAGTACTTC. Protein: CARRLDSYEQYF.

The CDR3 bases are TGTGCCAGCAGCTCAGGACTAGCGGGCCAGAATGAGCAGTTCTTC. Its translation is CASSSGLAGQNEQFF. V usage is TRBV5-6 and J usage is TRBJ2-1, with 11 positions matching TRBD2. The CDR3 spans 15 residues. The V segment lost 3 bases and the J segment 7 bases; nucleotides outside the gene matches: 6. CDR1 SGHDT and CDR2 YYEEEE come from the germline V gene.

V is TRBV5-1 and J is TRBJ2-7; D call uncertain. Trimming removed 4 bases at V and 5 bases at J, with 16 bases between. Germline V gene data show CDR1 as SGHRS and CDR2 as YFSETQ. There are 14 residues in the CDR3. Here the CDR3 reads CASSPTIPGDEQYF. CDR3 nucleotides: TGCGCCAGCAGCCCGACCATTCCTGGGGACGAGCAGTACTTC.

V usage is TRBV18 and J usage is TRBJ2-1; D remains ambiguous. There are 13 residues in the CDR3. The germline V gene has CDR1 KGHSH and CDR2 LQKENI. V lost 0 bases and J lost 5, with 5 bases in between. Here the CDR3 reads CASSPPNHNEQFF. For the CDR3, the DNA is TGTGCCAGCTCACCACCTAATCACAATGAGCAGTTCTTC.